This entry describes one T cell receptor beta chain. Its antigen is not known. An end of the junction differs from the germline gene, which may be a read error. Germline-derived CDR1 and CDR2 are DFQATT and SNEGSKA (reference sequence). The CDR3 spans 13 residues. These data come from a study of vaccination and CD4 T cells after COVID-19. Regarding treatment: roughly 11-day PBMC culture with coronavirus spike peptide pools or control peptides (ViraFEST assay). The Oncomine TCR Beta short-read assay sequenced DNA from cultured CD4+ T cells. TCRdb re-called the PCR reads with MiXCR, one entry per CDR3 protein. The table records some 18,000 distinct CDR3 sequences, approximately 70% of them present only once.

The chain recombines TRBV20-1 with TRBJ2-1; TRBD1 might be the D (6 bases). The clonotype was recovered from a human donor who had recovered from COVID-19. Material for sequencing was CD4+ T cells from blood, cultured in vitro. CDR3: CSARGGSVGEQFF. The CDR3 coding sequence is TGCAGTGCCAGAGGGGGTTCCGTTGGTGAGCAGTTCTTC.